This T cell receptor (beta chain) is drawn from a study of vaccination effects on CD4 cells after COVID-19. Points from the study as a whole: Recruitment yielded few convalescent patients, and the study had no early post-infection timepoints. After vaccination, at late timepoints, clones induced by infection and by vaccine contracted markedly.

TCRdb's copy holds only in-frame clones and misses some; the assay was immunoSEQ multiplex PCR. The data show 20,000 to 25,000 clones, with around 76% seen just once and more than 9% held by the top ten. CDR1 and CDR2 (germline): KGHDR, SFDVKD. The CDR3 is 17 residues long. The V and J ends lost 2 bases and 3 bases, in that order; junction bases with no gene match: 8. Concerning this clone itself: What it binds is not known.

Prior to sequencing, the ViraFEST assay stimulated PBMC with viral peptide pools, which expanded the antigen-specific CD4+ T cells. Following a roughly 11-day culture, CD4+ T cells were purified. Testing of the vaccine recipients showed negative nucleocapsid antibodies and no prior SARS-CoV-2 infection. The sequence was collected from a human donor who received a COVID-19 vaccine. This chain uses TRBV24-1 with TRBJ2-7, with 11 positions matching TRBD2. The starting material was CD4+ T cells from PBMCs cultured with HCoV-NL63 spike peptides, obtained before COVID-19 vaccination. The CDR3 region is CATSDCHLTSGNYEQYF. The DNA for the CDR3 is TGTGCCACCAGTGATTGCCATTTGACTAGCGGGAACTACGAGCAGTACTTC.